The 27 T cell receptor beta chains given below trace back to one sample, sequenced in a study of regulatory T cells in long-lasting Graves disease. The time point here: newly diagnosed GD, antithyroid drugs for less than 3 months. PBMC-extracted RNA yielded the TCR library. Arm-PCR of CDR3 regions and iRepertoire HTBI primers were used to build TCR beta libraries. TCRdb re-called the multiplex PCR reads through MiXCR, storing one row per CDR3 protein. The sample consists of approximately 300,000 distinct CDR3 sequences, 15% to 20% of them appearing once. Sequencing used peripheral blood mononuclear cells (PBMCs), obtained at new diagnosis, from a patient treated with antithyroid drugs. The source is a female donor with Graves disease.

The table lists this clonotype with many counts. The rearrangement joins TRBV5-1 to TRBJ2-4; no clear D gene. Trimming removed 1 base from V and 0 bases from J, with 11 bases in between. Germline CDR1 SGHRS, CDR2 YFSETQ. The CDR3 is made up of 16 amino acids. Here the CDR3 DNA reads TGCGCCAGCAGCTTGAAACTACTACTAGCCAAAAACATTCAGTACTTC. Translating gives CASSLKLLLAKNIQYF.

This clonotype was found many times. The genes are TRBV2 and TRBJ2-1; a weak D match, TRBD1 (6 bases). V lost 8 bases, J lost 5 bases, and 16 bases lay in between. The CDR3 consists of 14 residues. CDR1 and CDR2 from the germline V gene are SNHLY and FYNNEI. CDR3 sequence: CASAPSRGNNEQFF. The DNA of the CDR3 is TGTGCCAGCGCCCCTTCGAGGGGGAACAATGAGCAGTTCTTC.

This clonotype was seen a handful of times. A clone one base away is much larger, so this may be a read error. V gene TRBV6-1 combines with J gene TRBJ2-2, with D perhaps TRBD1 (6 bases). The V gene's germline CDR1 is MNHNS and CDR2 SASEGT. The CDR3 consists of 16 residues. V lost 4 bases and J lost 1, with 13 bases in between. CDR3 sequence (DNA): TGTGCCAGCAGTGCCGGACAGAGTTGGAACACCGGGGAGCTGTTTTTT. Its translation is CASSAGQSWNTGELFF.

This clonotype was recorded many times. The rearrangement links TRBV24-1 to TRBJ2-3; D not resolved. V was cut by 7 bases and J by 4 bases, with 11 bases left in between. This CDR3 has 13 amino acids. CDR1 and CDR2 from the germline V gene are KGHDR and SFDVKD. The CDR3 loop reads CATRGLGADTQYF. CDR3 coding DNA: TGTGCCACCAGAGGCCTTGGGGCAGATACGCAGTATTTT.

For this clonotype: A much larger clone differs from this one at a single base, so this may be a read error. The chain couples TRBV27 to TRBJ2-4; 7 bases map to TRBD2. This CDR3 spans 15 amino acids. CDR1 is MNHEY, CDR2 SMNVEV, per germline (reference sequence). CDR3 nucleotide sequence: TGTGCCAGCAGTTATGCGGGAGAGGTCAAAAACATTCGGTACTTC. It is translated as CASSYAGEVKNIRYF.

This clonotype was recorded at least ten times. This CDR3 is CASSRDSPNEKLFF. The DNA of the CDR3 is TGCGCCAGCAGCCGGGACAGCCCTAATGAAAAACTGTTTTTT. This chain connects TRBV5-1 to TRBJ1-4; TRBD1 matches at 7 bases. Unmatched junction bases numbered 3, after V lost 4 bases and J lost 3 bases. Germline V CDR1 and CDR2: SGHRS, YFSETQ. The CDR3 loop spans 14 amino acids.

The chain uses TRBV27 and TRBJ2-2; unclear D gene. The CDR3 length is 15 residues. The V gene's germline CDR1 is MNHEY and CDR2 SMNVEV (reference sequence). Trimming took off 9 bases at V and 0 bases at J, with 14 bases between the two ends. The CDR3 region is CASRRPGPNTGELFF. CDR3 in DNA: TGTGCCAGTAGAAGGCCAGGCCCGAACACCGGGGAGCTGTTTTTT.

The CDR3 reads CASSTVGLTGGANTEAFF. In DNA form, the CDR3 reads TGTGCCAGCAGCACCGTCGGGCTGACAGGGGGCGCGAACACTGAAGCTTTCTTT. The chain combines TRBV11-3 with TRBJ1-1; 10 positions agree with TRBD1. J lost 1 base, V lost 5 bases, and 13 bases had no gene match. The germline CDR1 and CDR2 sequences are SGHNT and YENEEA. CDR3 length: 18 residues. The full variable domain, with the rest looked up from reference TRBV11-3 and TRBJ1-1, is EAGVVQSPRYKIIEKKQPVAFWCNPISGHNTLYWYLQNLGQGPELLIRYENEEAVDDSQLPKDRFSAERLKGVDSTLKIQPAELGDSAVYLCASSTVGLTGGANTEAFFGQGTRLTVV.

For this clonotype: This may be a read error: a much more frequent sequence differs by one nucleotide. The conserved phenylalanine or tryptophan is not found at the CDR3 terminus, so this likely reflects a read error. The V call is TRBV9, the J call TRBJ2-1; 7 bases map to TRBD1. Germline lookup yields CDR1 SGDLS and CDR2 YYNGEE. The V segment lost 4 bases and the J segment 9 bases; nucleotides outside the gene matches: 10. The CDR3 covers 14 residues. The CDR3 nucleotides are TGTGCCAGCAGCTCCGTCAGGGGGTGGAGTGAGCAGTTCTTA. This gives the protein CASSSVRGWSEQFL.

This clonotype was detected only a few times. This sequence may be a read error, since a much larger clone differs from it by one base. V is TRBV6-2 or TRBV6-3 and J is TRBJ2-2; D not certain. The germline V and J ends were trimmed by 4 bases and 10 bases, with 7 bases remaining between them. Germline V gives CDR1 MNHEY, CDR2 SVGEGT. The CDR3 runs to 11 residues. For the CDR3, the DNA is TGTGCCAGCAGTTCCGCCGAGGAGCTGTTTTTT. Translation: CASSSAEELFF.

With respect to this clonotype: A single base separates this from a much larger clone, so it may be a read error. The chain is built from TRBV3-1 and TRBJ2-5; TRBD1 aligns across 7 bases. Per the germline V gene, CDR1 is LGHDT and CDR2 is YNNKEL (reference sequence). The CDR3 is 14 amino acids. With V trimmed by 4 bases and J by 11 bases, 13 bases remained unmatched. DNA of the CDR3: TGTGCCAGCAGCCGACAGGGCTATGGCAATGAGCAGTACTTC. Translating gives CASSRQGYGNEQYF.

In DNA form, the CDR3 reads TGTGCCAGCAGCCAGGGGGGGTCTCACAATGAGCAGTTCTTC. It translates to CASSQGGSHNEQFF. This chain joins TRBV3-1 and TRBJ2-1, with 7 bases that match TRBD2. The trim removed 3 bases at V and 5 bases at J, leaving 4 bases unmatched. Per germline, CDR1 LGHDT and CDR2 YNNKEL (reference sequence). CDR3 length equals 14 residues.

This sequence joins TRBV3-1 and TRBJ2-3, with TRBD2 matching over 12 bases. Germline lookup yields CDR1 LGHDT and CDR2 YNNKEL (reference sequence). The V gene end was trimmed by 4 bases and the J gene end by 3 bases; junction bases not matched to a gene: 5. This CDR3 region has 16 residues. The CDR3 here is CASSLLAGGLTDTQYF. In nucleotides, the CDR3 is TGTGCCAGCAGCCTGCTAGCGGGAGGGCTTACAGATACGCAGTATTTT.

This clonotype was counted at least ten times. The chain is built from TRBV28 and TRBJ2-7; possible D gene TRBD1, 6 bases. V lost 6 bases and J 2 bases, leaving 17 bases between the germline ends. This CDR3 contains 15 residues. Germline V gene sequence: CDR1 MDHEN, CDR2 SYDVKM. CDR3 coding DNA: TGTGCCAGCAGCTACCACGGACGACAGGCCTACGAGCAGTACTTC. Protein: CASSYHGRQAYEQYF.

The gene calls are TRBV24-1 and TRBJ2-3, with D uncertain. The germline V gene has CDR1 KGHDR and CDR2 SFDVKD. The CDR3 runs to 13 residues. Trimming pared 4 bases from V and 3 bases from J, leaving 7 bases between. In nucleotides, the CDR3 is TGTGCCACCAGTGACCCTACAACAGATACGCAGTATTTT. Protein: CATSDPTTDTQYF.

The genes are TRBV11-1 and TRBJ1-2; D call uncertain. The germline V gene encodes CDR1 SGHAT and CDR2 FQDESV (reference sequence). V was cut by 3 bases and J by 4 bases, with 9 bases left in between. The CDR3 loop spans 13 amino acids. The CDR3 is CASSFGQIYGYTF. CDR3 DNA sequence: TGTGCCAGCAGCTTTGGGCAGATCTATGGCTACACCTTC.

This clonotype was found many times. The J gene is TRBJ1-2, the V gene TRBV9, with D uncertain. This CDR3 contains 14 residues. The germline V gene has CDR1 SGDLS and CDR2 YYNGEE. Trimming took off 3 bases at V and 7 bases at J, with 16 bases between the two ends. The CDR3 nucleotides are TGTGCCAGCAGCGCCTACCAGGATTTGGGTGGCTACACCTTC. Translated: CASSAYQDLGGYTF.

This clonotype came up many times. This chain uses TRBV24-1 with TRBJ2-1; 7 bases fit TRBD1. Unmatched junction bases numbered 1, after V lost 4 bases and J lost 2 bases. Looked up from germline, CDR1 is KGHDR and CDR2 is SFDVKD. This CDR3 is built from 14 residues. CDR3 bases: TGTGCCACCAGTGAGGGACAGACCTACAATGAGCAGTTCTTC. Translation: CATSEGQTYNEQFF.

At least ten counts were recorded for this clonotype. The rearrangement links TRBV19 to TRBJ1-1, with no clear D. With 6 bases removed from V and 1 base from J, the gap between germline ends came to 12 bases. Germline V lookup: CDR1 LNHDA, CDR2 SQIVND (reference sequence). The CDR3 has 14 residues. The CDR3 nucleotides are TGTGCCAGTAGCCCGGGAGTCTCGAACACTGAAGCTTTCTTT. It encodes CASSPGVSNTEAFF.

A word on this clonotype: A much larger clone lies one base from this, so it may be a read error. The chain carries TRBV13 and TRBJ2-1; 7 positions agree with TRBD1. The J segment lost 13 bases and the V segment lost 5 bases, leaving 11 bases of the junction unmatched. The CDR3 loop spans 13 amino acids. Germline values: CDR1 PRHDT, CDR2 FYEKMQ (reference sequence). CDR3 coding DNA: TGTGCCAGCAGCATCGACAGGGAAGAGACCCAGTTCTTC. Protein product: CASSIDREETQFF.

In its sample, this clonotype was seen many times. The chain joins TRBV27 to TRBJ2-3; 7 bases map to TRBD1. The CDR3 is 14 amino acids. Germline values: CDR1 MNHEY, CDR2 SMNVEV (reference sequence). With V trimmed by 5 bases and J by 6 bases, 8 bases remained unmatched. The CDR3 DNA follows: TGTGCCAGCAGTATCCACAGGGGAGCGGATACGCAGTATTTT. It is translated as CASSIHRGADTQYF.

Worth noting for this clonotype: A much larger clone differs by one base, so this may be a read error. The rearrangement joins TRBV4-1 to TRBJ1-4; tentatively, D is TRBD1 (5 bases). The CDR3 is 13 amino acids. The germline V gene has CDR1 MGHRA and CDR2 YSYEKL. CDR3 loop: CASSRDSGENLFF. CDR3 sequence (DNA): TGCGCCAGCAGCCGTGACTCGGGGGAAAATCTGTTTTTT.

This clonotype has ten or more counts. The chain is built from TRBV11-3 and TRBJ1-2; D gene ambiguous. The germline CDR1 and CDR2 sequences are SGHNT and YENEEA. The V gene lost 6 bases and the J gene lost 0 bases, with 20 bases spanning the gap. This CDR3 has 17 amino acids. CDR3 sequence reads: CASSHSPYAESNYGYTF. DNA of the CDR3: TGTGCCAGCAGTCACTCGCCCTACGCGGAATCTAACTATGGCTACACCTTC.

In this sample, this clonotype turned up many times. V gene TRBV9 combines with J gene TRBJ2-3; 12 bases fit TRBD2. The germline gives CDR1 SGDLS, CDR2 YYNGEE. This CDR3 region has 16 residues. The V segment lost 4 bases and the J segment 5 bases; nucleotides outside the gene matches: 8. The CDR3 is CASSPRTSGIKDTQYF. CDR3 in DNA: TGTGCCAGCAGCCCCAGGACTAGCGGGATAAAAGATACGCAGTATTTT.

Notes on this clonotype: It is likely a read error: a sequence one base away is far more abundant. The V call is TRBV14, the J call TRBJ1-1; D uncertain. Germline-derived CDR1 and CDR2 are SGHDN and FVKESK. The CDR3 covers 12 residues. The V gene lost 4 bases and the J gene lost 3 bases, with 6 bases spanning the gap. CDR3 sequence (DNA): TGTGCCAGCAGCCCTTGGTACACTGAAGCTTTCTTT. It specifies CASSPWYTEAFF.

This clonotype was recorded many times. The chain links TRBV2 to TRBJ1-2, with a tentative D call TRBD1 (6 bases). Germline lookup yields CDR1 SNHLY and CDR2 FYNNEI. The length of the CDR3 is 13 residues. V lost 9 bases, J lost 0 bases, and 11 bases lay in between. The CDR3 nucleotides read TGTGCCAGACAGACAGGCGCTAACTATGGCTACACCTTC. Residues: CARQTGANYGYTF.

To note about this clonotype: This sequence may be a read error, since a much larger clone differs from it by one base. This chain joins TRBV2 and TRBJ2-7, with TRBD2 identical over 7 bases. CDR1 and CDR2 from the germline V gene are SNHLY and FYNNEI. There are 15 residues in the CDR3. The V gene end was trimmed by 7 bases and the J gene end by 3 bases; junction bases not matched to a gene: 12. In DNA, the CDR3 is TGTGCCAGCACCCTGACTAGCAGGAGTGTCTACGAGCAGTACTTC. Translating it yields CASTLTSRSVYEQYF.